Presented here are 5 T cell receptor beta chains from one specimen sequenced in a study of T cell repertoires in cytomegalovirus infection. TCRdb processed the reads anew with MiXCR; each CDR3 protein has one entry. Here the sample spans about 310,000 distinct CDR3 sequences, 17% being singletons. The specimen sequenced was PBMCs. The receptors stem from a human donor in good health (CMV status not recorded). Some clones in this sample may be carry-over from other donors' samples.

This clonotype was observed a few times. The rearrangement links TRBV20-1 to TRBJ1-4; D not certain. In germline, CDR1 is DFQATT, CDR2 SNEGSKA (reference sequence). The germline V and J ends were trimmed by 0 bases and 7 bases, with 6 bases remaining between them. CDR3 size: 12 residues. CDR3: CSARDEVEKLFF. CDR3 nucleotide sequence: TGCAGTGCTAGAGACGAGGTTGAAAAACTGTTTTTT.

This clonotype was detected a few times. The chain links TRBV4-1 to TRBJ1-4; D unresolved. From germline, CDR1 is MGHRA and CDR2 YSYEKL. The CDR3 has 16 amino acids. V lost 8 bases, J lost 0 bases, and 16 bases lay in between. The CDR3 DNA follows: TGCGCCAGCGGACCACCCGAACAAGCAACTAATGAAAAACTGTTTTTT. Protein product: CASGPPEQATNEKLFF.

This clonotype was picked up many times. J is TRBJ1-4 and V is TRBV7-9, with D perhaps TRBD1 (5 bases). There are 13 residues in the CDR3. V shed 5 bases and J shed 4 bases, with 8 bases lying between them. Germline CDR1 and CDR2: SEHNR and FQNEAQ (reference sequence). In nucleotides, the CDR3 is TGTGCCAGCAGCCCCCAGGGTAATGAAAAACTGTTTTTT. This translates into CASSPQGNEKLFF.

This clonotype was observed a few times. This sequence joins TRBV12-3 or TRBV12-4 and TRBJ2-5; the D gene is possibly TRBD2 (5 bases). V dropped 5 bases and J dropped 0 bases, with 7 bases sitting between them. CDR3 length: 13 amino acids. The CDR3 DNA sequence: TGTGCCAGCAGTATGGGAGACCAAGAGACCCAGTACTTC. Protein sequence: CASSMGDQETQYF.

The gene calls are TRBV5-6 and TRBJ2-1; 10 bases line up with TRBD2. The CDR3 loop spans 15 amino acids. The germline CDR1 and CDR2 sequences are SGHDT and YYEEEE. Unmatched junction bases numbered 5, after V lost 5 bases and J lost 3 bases. The CDR3 region is CASRLPSGGYNEQFF. In nucleotides, the CDR3 is TGTGCCAGCAGACTACCTAGCGGGGGCTACAATGAGCAGTTCTTC.